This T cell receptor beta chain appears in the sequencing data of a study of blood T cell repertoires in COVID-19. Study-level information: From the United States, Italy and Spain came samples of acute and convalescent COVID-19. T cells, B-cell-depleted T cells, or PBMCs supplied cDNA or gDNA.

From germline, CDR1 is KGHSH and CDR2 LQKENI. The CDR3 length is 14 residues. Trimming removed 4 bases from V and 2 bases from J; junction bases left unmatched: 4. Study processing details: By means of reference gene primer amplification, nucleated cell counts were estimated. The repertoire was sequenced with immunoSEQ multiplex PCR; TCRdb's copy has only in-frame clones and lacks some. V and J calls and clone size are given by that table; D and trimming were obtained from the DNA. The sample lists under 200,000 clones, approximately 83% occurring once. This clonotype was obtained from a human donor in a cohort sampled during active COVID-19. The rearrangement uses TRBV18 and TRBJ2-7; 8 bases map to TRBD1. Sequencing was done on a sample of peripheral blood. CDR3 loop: CASSRTGTTYEQYF. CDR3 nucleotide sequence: TGTGCCAGCTCACGGACAGGGACCACCTACGAGCAGTACTTC.